This TCR beta chain appears in the sequencing data of a study of T cells in tuberculosis. Germline V gives CDR1 MNHNY, CDR2 SVGAGI (reference sequence). The CDR3 length is 16 residues. The V and J ends lost 0 bases and 4 bases respectively, with 15 bases between them. Clones were read by immunoSEQ multiplex PCR, and TCRdb kept only the in-frame ones, dropping some. The sample gives about 53,000 clones, 90% to 95% of which show up once; more than 1.2% is in the top ten. Stated time point: new active TB diagnosis, blood taken before or within 7 days of starting treatment. This sequence was found in an adult with tuberculosis. The chain joins TRBV6-6 to TRBJ1-2, with a tentative D call TRBD1 (5 bases). The sample was PBMCs, taken at tuberculosis diagnosis. Written as DNA, the CDR3 is TGTGCCAGCAGTTACTCCCCCAGGGCTGAAGCCTATGGCTACACCTTC. Translating gives CASSYSPRAEAYGYTF.